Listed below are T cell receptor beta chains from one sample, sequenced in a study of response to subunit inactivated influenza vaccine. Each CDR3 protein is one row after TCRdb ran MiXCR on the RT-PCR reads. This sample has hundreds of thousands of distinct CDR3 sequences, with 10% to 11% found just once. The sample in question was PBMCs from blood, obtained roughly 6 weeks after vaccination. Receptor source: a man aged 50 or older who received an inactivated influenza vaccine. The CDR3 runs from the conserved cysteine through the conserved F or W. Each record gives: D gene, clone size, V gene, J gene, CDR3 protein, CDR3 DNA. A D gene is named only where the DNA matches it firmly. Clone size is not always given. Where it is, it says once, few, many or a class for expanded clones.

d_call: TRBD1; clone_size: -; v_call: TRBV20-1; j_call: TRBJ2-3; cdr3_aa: CSAGKTGEDTQYF; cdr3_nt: TGCAGTGCGGGAAAAACAGGGGAAGATACGCAGTATTTT
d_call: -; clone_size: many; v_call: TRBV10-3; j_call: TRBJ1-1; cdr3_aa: CAISEASRNTEAFF; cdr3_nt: TGTGCCATCAGTGAGGCCTCTCGGAACACTGAAGCTTTCTTT
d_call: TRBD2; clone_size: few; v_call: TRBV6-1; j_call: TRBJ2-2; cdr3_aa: CASSPLAENTGELFF; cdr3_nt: TGTGCCAGCAGTCCACTAGCGGAGAACACCGGGGAGCTGTTTTTT
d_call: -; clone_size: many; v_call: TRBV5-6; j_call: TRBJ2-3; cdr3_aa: CASSSTVGADTQYF; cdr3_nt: TGTGCCAGCAGCTCCACGGTGGGGGCAGATACGCAGTATTTT
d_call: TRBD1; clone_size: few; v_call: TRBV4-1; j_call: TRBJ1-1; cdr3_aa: CASSRGGTGGWNTEAFF; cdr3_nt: TGCGCCAGCAGCCGCGGAGGGACAGGGGGCTGGAACACTGAAGCTTTCTTT
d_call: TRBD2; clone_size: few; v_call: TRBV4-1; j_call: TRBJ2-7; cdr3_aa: CASSPGGLAGYEQYF; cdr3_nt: TGCGCCAGCAGCCCAGGAGGACTAGCGGGTTACGAGCAGTACTTC
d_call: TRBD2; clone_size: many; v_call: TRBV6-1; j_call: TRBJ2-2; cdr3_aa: CASSTAGPNTGELFF; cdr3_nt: TGTGCCAGCAGCACAGCGGGGCCGAACACCGGGGAGCTGTTTTTT
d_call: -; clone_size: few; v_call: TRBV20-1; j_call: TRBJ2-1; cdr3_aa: CSARAGGVGGRQFF; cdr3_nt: TGCAGTGCTAGAGCTGGAGGCGTGGGGGGGCGCCAGTTCTTC
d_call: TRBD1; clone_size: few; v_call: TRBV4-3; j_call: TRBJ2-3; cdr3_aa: CASSLQGAGDTQYF; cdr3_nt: TGCGCCAGCAGCCTACAGGGGGCGGGGGATACGCAGTATTTT
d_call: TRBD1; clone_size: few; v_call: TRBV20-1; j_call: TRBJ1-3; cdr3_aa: CSARTGGAGNTIYF; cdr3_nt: TGCAGTGCAAGAACAGGGGGCGCTGGAAACACCATATATTTT
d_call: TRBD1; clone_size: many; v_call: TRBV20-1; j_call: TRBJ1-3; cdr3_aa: CSASHFGTASSGNTIYF; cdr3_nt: TGCAGTGCTAGCCATTTCGGGACAGCCTCTTCTGGAAACACCATATATTTT
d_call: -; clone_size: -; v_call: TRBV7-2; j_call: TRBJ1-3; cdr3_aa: CASSLSRNSGNTIYF; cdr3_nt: TGTGCCAGCAGTCTTAGCAGGAACTCTGGAAACACCATATATTTT
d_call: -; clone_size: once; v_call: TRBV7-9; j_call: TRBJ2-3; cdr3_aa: CASSSTRGRITDTQYF; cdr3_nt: TGTGCCAGCAGCTCTACCCGGGGCAGGATTACAGATACGCAGTATTTT
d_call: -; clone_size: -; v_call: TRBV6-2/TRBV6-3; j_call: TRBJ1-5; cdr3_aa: CASSNRVGSNQPQHF; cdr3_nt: TGTGCCAGCAGTAACAGGGTTGGGAGCAATCAGCCCCAGCATTTT
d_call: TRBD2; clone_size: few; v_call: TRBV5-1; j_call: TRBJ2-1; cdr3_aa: CASSLTSGGGNEQFF; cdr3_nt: TGCGCCAGCAGCTTGACTAGCGGAGGGGGGAATGAGCAGTTCTTC
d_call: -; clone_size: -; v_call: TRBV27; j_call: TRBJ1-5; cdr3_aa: CASSDQDGPSNQPQHF; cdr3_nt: TGTGCCAGCAGTGACCAGGACGGGCCCAGCAATCAGCCCCAGCATTTT
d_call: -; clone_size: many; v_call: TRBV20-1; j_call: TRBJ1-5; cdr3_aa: CSARPSTDRNQPQHF; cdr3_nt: TGCAGTGCTAGACCATCTACGGACCGAAATCAGCCCCAGCATTTT
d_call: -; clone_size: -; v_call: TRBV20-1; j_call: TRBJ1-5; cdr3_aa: CSARWAANQPQHF; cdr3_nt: TGCAGTGCTAGATGGGCAGCCAATCAGCCCCAGCATTTT
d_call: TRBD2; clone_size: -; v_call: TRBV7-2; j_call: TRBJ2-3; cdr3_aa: CASSPGLAGGPSHTQYF; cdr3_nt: TGTGCCAGCAGCCCGGGACTAGCGGGGGGGCCCTCGCATACGCAGTATTTT
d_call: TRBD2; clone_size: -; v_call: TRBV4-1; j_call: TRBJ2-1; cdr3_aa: CASSHLAGAHPRNEQFF; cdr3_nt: TGCGCCAGCAGCCATCTAGCGGGCGCCCATCCTCGCAATGAGCAGTTCTTC
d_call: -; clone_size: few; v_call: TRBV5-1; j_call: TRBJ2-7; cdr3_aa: CASSLAGREQYF; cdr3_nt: TGCGCCAGCAGCTTGGCGGGGCGCGAGCAGTACTTC
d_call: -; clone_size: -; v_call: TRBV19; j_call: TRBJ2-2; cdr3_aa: CASSIPWTGELFF; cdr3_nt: TGTGCCAGTAGTATCCCTTGGACCGGGGAGCTGTTTTTT
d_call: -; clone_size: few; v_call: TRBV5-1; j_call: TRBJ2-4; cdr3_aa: CASSLEGPRSNIQYF; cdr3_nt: TGCGCCAGCAGCTTGGAAGGTCCCCGGTCGAACATTCAGTACTTC